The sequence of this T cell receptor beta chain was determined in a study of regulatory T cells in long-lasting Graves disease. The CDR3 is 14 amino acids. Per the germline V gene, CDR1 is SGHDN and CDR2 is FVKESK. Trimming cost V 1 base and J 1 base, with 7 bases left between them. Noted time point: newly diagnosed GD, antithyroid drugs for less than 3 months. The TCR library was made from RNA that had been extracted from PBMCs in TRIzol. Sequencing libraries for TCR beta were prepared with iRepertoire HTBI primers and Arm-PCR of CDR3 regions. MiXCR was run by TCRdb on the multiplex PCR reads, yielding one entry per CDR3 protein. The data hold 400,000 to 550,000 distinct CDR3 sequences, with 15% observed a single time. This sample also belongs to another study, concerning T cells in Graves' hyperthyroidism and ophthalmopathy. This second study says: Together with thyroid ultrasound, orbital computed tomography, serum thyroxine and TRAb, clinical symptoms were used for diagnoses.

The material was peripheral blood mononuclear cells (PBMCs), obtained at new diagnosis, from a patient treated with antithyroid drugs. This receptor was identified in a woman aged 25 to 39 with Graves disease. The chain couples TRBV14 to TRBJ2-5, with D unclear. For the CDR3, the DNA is TGTGCCAGCAGCCAAGGCCAGTCCCAAGAGACCCAGTACTTC. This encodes CASSQGQSQETQYF.